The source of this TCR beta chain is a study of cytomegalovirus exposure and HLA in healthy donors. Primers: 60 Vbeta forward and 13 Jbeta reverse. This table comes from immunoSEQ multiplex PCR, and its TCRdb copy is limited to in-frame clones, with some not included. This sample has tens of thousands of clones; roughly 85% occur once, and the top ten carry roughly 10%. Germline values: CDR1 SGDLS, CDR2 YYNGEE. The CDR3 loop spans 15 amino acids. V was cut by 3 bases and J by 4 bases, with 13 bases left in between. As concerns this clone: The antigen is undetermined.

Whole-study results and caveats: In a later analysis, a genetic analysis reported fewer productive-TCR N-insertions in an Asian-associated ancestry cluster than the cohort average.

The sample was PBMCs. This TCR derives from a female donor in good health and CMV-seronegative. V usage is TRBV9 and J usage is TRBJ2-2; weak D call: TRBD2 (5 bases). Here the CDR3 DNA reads TGTGCCAGCAGCGCGGACTGGCGAGGCACCGGGGAGCTGTTTTTT. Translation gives CASSADWRGTGELFF.